This TCR beta chain was sequenced during a study of blood T cells in healthy people across ages. The germline V gene has CDR1 DFQATT and CDR2 SNEGSKA (reference sequence). Trimming stripped 1 base from V and 0 bases from J, with 10 bases between. The CDR3 covers 14 residues. Alongside a J-beta primer mix, a sample-barcoded 5' primer served in a second PCR lasting roughly 7 to 12 cycles. TCRdb re-called the 5' RACE reads through MiXCR, storing one row per CDR3 protein. The table lists over 1,200,000 distinct CDR3 sequences, around 59% of them singletons. Each sample provided at least 5.5 micrograms of extracted total RNA. Notes on the study in general: PBMCs went unsorted, and a conclusive naive versus antigen-experienced comparison was therefore prevented. Diversity estimated from one million T cells was considered an underestimate.

Remarks on this clonotype: The antigen is undetermined.

This TCR came from a man younger than 35 in good health. The chain couples TRBV20-1 to TRBJ2-7; D could derive from TRBD1 or TRBD2 (5 bases each). Sample: blood. In DNA, the CDR3 is TGCAGTGCTAGAGGGGTGGGGGACTCCTACGAGCAGTACTTC. Translating it yields CSARGVGDSYEQYF.